This T cell receptor beta chain was captured in a study of blood T cell repertoires in COVID-19. This CDR3 spans 15 amino acids. CDR1 is SGHTA and CDR2 is FQGNSA in the germline V gene. Trimming removed 3 bases from V and 1 base from J; junction bases left unmatched: 3. The method was immunoSEQ multiplex PCR; TCRdb's version includes in-frame clones alone and lacks a portion of them. The table lists about 110,000 clones, over 60% of them singletons. The sample taken for sequencing was peripheral blood. J is TRBJ1-3 and V is TRBV7-2; 7 nucleotides align to TRBD1. The origin of this receptor is a human donor in a cohort sampled during active or convalescent COVID-19. The DNA for the CDR3 is TGTGCCAGCAGCTTCTCAGGGGGGTCTGGAAACACCATATATTTT. Translated, it gives CASSFSGGSGNTIYF.